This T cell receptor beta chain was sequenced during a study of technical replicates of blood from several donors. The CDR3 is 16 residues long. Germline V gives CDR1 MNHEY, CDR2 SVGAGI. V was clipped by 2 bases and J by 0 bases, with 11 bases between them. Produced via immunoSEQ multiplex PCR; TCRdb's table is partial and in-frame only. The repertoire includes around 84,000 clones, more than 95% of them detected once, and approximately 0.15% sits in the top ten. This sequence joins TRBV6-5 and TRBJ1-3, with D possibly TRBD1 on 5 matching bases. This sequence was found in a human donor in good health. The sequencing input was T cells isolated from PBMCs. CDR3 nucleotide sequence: TGTGCCAGCAGTTACGTTCAGGGCCCCTCTGGAAACACCATATATTTT. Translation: CASSYVQGPSGNTIYF.